This TCR beta chain was sequenced for a study of blood T cell repertoires in COVID-19. The wider study: Some COVID-19 samples were acute and others convalescent; all came from the United States, Italy and Spain. From T cells, B-cell-depleted T cells, or PBMCs came the material, which was cDNA or gDNA.

Germline V gene sequence: CDR1 SEHNR, CDR2 FQNEAQ (reference sequence). This CDR3 is built from 14 residues. V shed 4 bases and J shed 3 bases, with 11 bases lying between them. In the study's own analysis: Estimated nucleated cell counts came from reference gene primer amplification. Profiling relied on immunoSEQ multiplex PCR, and the TCRdb table lists in-frame clones only, not all of them. V and J calls and clone size are as listed in that table; D and trimming were resolved from the DNA. The sample lists around 98,000 clones, roughly 87% occurring once. This clone was counted a single time. Material for sequencing was peripheral blood. The receptor comes from a man between 65 and 80 years old with acute or convalescent COVID-19. The chain carries TRBV7-9 and TRBJ2-3, with D possibly matching TRBD2 (5 bases). The CDR3 DNA sequence: TGTGCCAGCAGCTCCAGCGGATCGACAGATACGCAGTATTTT. This gives the protein CASSSSGSTDTQYF.